This TCR beta chain was identified in a study of cytomegalovirus exposure and HLA in healthy donors. To note about this clone: Its antigen is as yet unknown.

The PCR used 60 Vbeta and 13 Jbeta primers. Profiled with immunoSEQ multiplex PCR; TCRdb holds only in-frame clones, not every one. Among 210,000 or so clones listed, 75% to 90% were seen once. Findings and caveats of the study: The classifier was said to identify cytomegalovirus status with high specificity and sensitivity. Only CMV serostatus was available as immune exposure information.

In germline, CDR1 is SQVTM, CDR2 ANQGSEA. The CDR3 extends over 12 amino acids. The germline V and J ends were trimmed by 8 bases and 7 bases, with 17 bases remaining between them. Input material: PBMCs. The TCR originated in a woman aged 18-29 years in good health and CMV-seronegative. The V call is TRBV29-1, the J call TRBJ2-5; the D is unclear. The CDR3 DNA follows: TGCAGCACCCAGGATCCGTCAGGGACCCAGTACTTC. Residues: CSTQDPSGTQYF.